The 21 T cell receptor beta chains presented below share a single source sample, sequenced in a study of T cells after yellow fever vaccination. TCRdb reprocessed the 5' RACE reads with MiXCR, giving one entry per CDR3 protein. The profile covers more than 300,000 distinct CDR3 sequences, with about 10% appearing a single time and 3.3% taken by the ten largest. The material sequenced was CD4+ T cells sorted from PBMCs, taken 45 days after the yellow fever booster vaccination. The receptors derive from a young man who received the YFV17D yellow fever vaccine.

This clonotype was seen a few times. The chain is built from TRBV3-1 and TRBJ2-7; tentatively, D is TRBD2 (5 bases). Germline loops: CDR1 LGHDT, CDR2 YNNKEL (reference sequence). CDR3 length: 15 amino acids. Deletions cut 3 bases from V and 6 bases from J, with 18 bases between. In DNA form, the CDR3 reads TGTGCCAGCAGCCAGAGTGAGGCGGGTGGGATCGAGCAGTACTTC. It yields the protein CASSQSEAGGIEQYF.

This clonotype was observed many times. CDR3 protein: CASALLAASTDTQYF. CDR3 DNA: TGTGCTAGTGCCCTTCTAGCGGCTAGCACAGATACGCAGTATTTT. This chain joins TRBV12-5 and TRBJ2-3; the match to TRBD2 covers 7 bases. The CDR3 runs to 15 residues. After removal of 7 bases from V and 0 bases from J, the junction contained 7 bases not matched to a gene. Germline loops: CDR1 LGHNT, CDR2 FRNRAP.

A few counts support this clonotype. The V call is TRBV5-4, the J call TRBJ2-5; no reliable D call. CDR3 size: 15 residues. Germline CDR1 and CDR2: SGHNT and YYREEE (reference sequence). Trimming took 1 base from V and 0 from J, leaving 10 bases between them. The CDR3 loop is CASSLFLGYQETQYF. The CDR3 bases are TGTGCCAGCAGCTTGTTTCTCGGGTACCAAGAGACCCAGTACTTC.

The chain uses TRBV12-3 or TRBV12-4 and TRBJ2-5; 7 nucleotides match TRBD2. The V segment lost 5 bases and the J segment 4 bases; nucleotides outside the gene matches: 10. There are 15 residues in the CDR3. The CDR3 is CASSPRTSFIETQYF. CDR3 coding DNA: TGTGCCAGCAGTCCCCGGACTAGTTTTATAGAGACCCAGTACTTC.

This clonotype was picked up many times. The V gene is TRBV11-2, the J gene TRBJ2-7; a possible D gene is TRBD2 (5 bases). Trimming left V 1 base short and J 2 bases short, with 12 bases between. The CDR3 length is 15 residues. The V gene's germline CDR1 is SGHAT and CDR2 FQNNGV. The CDR3 loop reads CASSLVSGSAYEQYV. The CDR3 DNA is TGTGCCAGCAGCTTAGTCTCGGGATCGGCCTACGAGCAGTACGTC.

This clonotype was seen a few times. The gene calls are TRBV28 and TRBJ2-7; 14 bases align to TRBD2. CDR1 MDHEN and CDR2 SYDVKM come from the germline V gene. V lost 4 bases, J lost 7 bases, and 15 bases stayed unmatched. The CDR3 has 18 amino acids. CDR3 sequence: CASSSGLAGGPSTREQYV. DNA of the CDR3: TGTGCCAGCAGTTCCGGACTAGCGGGGGGTCCCTCTACGCGGGAGCAGTACGTC.

This chain links TRBV5-1 with TRBJ1-1, with no clear D. The V gene's germline CDR1 is SGHRS and CDR2 YFSETQ. The CDR3 runs 14 residues. With 0 bases removed from V and 6 bases from J, the gap between germline ends came to 12 bases. This CDR3 reads CASSLGQVVAEAFF. The CDR3 coding sequence is TGCGCCAGCAGCTTGGGCCAGGTTGTCGCTGAAGCTTTCTTT.

V and J are TRBV7-3 and TRBJ2-1; 7 positions agree with TRBD1. From germline, CDR1 is SGHTA and CDR2 FQGTGA. V dropped 5 bases and J dropped 0; count of bases not matched to a gene: 7. The CDR3 has 16 amino acids. The CDR3, as DNA: TGTGCCAGCAGCCTCAAGGGGGCGAGCTCCTACAATGAGCAGTTCTTC. This translates into CASSLKGASSYNEQFF.

The chain has TRBV6-5 and TRBJ2-7; D unclear. CDR3 size: 14 residues. Germline V gene data show CDR1 as MNHEY and CDR2 as SVGAGI. With 6 bases removed from V and 0 bases from J, the gap between germline ends came to 12 bases. CDR3 in amino acids: CASRKGRHSYEQYV. CDR3 DNA sequence: TGTGCCAGCAGAAAGGGAAGGCACTCCTACGAGCAGTACGTC.

This clonotype showed up many times. CDR3 in DNA: TGTGCCAGCAGCCCAGTAGCGAACACCGGGGAGCTGTTTTTT. It codes for CASSPVANTGELFF. The genes are TRBV7-2 and TRBJ2-2; D is unclear. This CDR3 comprises 14 residues. V was shortened by 5 bases and J by 0 bases, with 7 bases between the two germline ends. Germline V gives CDR1 SGHTA, CDR2 FQGNSA.

V gene TRBV2 combines with J gene TRBJ1-6; 8 bases map to TRBD1. With 3 bases clipped from V and 8 bases from J, the junction kept 9 bases outside the gene matches. CDR3 size: 16 residues. Per the germline V gene, CDR1 is SNHLY and CDR2 is FYNNEI. The CDR3 nucleotides read TGTGCCAGCAGTGACCGGCTTGGACAGGGCGATTCACCCCTCCACTTT. Protein: CASSDRLGQGDSPLHF.

This clonotype was counted a few times. The CDR3 loop reads CASSGGTGGAGIQYF. CDR3 bases: TGTGCCAGCAGCGGGGGAACAGGGGGCGCGGGCATTCAGTACTTC. The chain employs TRBV11-3 and TRBJ2-4; TRBD1 aligns across 9 bases. The junction had 11 bases not matched to a gene; V was cut back by 5 bases and J by 9 bases. Per the germline V gene, CDR1 is SGHNT and CDR2 is YENEEA. The CDR3 has 15 residues.

There are a few counts of this clonotype. The chain combines TRBV2 with TRBJ2-3, with 7 bases matching TRBD1. Germline trimming cut 8 bases from V and 2 bases from J; bases unmatched to any gene: 4. CDR3 length: 13 residues. Germline-derived CDR1 and CDR2 are SNHLY and FYNNEI. The CDR3 loop reads CASQGVATDTQYF. In DNA, the CDR3 is TGTGCCAGCCAGGGGGTTGCCACAGATACGCAGTATTTT.

V gene TRBV2 combines with J gene TRBJ2-5; D gene uncertain. Trimming took 0 bases from V and 2 from J, leaving 7 bases between them. Germline CDR1 is SNHLY and CDR2 is FYNNEI. This CDR3 is 14 amino acids long. For the CDR3, the DNA is TGTGCCAGCAGTGAAGCTCTCTTACAAGAGACCCAGTACTTC. This sequence encodes CASSEALLQETQYF.

This clonotype came up a few times. This chain connects TRBV28 to TRBJ2-7, with TRBD1 matching 8 bases. Germline assignment: CDR1 MDHEN and CDR2 SYDVKM. With V trimmed by 8 bases and J by 1 base, 10 bases remained unmatched. This CDR3 comprises 15 residues. The CDR3 DNA is TGTGCCAGCGCCACCACAGGGGGACTTTCCTACGAGCAGTACGTC. Translation gives CASATTGGLSYEQYV.

This clonotype was seen at least ten times. The V gene is TRBV2, the J gene TRBJ2-7; 12 positions match TRBD2. With 7 bases clipped from V and 1 base from J, the junction kept 5 bases outside the gene matches. Looked up from germline, CDR1 is SNHLY and CDR2 is FYNNEI. This CDR3 has 15 amino acids. CDR3 loop: CASTPTSGGSYEQYF. CDR3 sequence (DNA): TGTGCCAGCACTCCGACTAGCGGGGGATCCTACGAGCAGTACTTC.

This clonotype was seen a handful of times. V and J are TRBV5-1 and TRBJ2-7; TRBD1 agrees at 7 bases. This CDR3 region has 15 residues. Germline CDR1 reads SGHRS; CDR2 reads YFSETQ. V shed 4 bases, J shed 0 bases, and the junction held 7 bases outside the gene matches. CDR3 sequence: CASSAGTASSYEQYF. CDR3 coding DNA: TGCGCCAGCAGCGCCGGGACAGCGAGCTCCTACGAGCAGTACTTC.

In regard to this clonotype: With a much larger clone just one base away, this may be a read error. The rearrangement uses TRBV6-5 and TRBJ1-1; D uncertain. CDR1 and CDR2 (germline): MNHEY, SVGAGI. This CDR3 spans 12 amino acids. Trimming removed 2 bases from V and 3 bases from J, with 4 bases in between. The CDR3 DNA is TGTGCCAGCAGTTACGGGGACACTGAAGCTTTCTTT. This sequence encodes CASSYGDTEAFF.

This chain joins TRBV12-3 or TRBV12-4 and TRBJ2-4; D is possibly TRBD1 (5 bases). V lost 3 bases to trimming and J lost 8 bases, with 17 bases between them. The CDR3 extends over 15 amino acids. The CDR3 nucleotides are TGTGCCAGCAGTTTGGGCAGGCGCCCCAGGGACATTCAGTACTTC. This encodes CASSLGRRPRDIQYF.

The chain recombines TRBV5-4 with TRBJ2-3; a weak D match, TRBD2 (6 bases). V was shortened by 2 bases and J by 4 bases, with 11 bases between the two germline ends. Germline-derived CDR1 and CDR2 are SGHNT and YYREEE (reference sequence). The CDR3 has 14 residues. The CDR3 DNA reads TGTGCCAGCAGCTTTAGCCTAGCGCCAGATACGCAGTATTTT. Protein: CASSFSLAPDTQYF.

This clonotype was seen more than once but under ten times. The rearrangement links TRBV5-4 to TRBJ2-2; D may be TRBD2 (5 bases). Looked up from germline, CDR1 is SGHNT and CDR2 is YYREEE (reference sequence). CDR3 length: 15 residues. The V end lost 4 bases, the J end lost 1 base, and 11 bases lay between the germline ends. Here the CDR3 reads CASSPGSENTGELFF. The CDR3 coding sequence is TGTGCCAGCAGCCCCGGTAGCGAGAACACCGGGGAGCTGTTTTTT.